These T cell receptor beta chains were read from a single sample in a study of blood T cell repertoires in COVID-19. TCRdb's copy holds only in-frame clones and misses some; the assay was immunoSEQ multiplex PCR. Of about 80,000 clones detected, 65% to 85% appear once; the ten largest clones hold over 30%. Specimen: peripheral blood. These receptors all come from a man of 80 years or more with active or convalescent COVID-19. CDR3s include the opening cysteine and the closing phenylalanine or tryptophan. The D gene is left open where the match is weak. Clone size is shown for a subset of rows, as once, few, many or a class of expanded clone.

>TRBV28|NA|TRBD1|TRBJ2-5
TGTGCCACGTCCGGGACAGGGACTATGGAGACCCAGTACTTC
CATSGTGTMETQYF
>TRBV5-1|NA|TRBD2|TRBJ2-2
TGCGCCAGCAGCTTAGGGGATCGGGAGGCCGGGGAGCTGTTTTTT
CASSLGDREAGELFF
>TRBV19|NA|TRBD2|TRBJ2-2
TGTGCCAGTAGCAACCCGATGACTAGCGAGAACACCGGGGAGCTGTTTTTT
CASSNPMTSENTGELFF
>TRBV5-1|NA|NA|TRBJ1-5
TGCGCCAGCAGCTTGGCCTCCAATCAGCCCCAGCATTTT
CASSLASNQPQHF
>TRBV6-2/TRBV6-3|NA|TRBD1|TRBJ2-5
TGTGCCAGCAGTTCTACCGGGACAGGGGGCTTGACCCAGTACTTC
CASSSTGTGGLTQYF
>TRBV19|NA|NA|TRBJ1-1
TGTGCCAGTAGTATAGTGGGACAACGGCCGAACACTGAAGCTTTCTTT
CASSIVGQRPNTEAFF
>TRBV3-1/TRBV3-2|few|TRBD1|TRBJ2-7
TGTGCCAGCAGCCAAGGGACCCTCTGGGACAGGGTTTACTTC
CASSQGTLWDRVYF
>TRBV10-3|NA|TRBD1|TRBJ2-7
TGTGCCATCAGAGGACAGGGTGTTTACGAGCAGTACTTC
CAIRGQGVYEQYF
>TRBV3-1/TRBV3-2|once|NA|TRBJ2-7
TGTGCCAGCAGCCCAGGCCGGTTCGACGAGCAGTACTTC
CASSPGRFDEQYF
>TRBV9|medium-sized|NA|TRBJ2-5
TGTGCCAGCAGCCCCCTAGGGGGAGTATATGGGTACCAAGAGACCCAGTACTTC
CASSPLGGVYGYQETQYF
>TRBV19|NA|NA|TRBJ1-1
TGTGCCAGTTCCCGGACAGCTCCTAACACTGAAGCTTTCTTT
CASSRTAPNTEAFF
>TRBV28|NA|NA|TRBJ1-5
TGTGCCTCCGGGGTGTACAATCAGCCCCAGCATTTT
CASGVYNQPQHF
>TRBV30|NA|NA|TRBJ1-1
TGTGCCTGGAGTGTACAGATGGGCACTGAAGCTTTCTTT
CAWSVQMGTEAFF
>TRBV5-6|NA|TRBD2|TRBJ2-7
TGTGCCAGCAGCTTAACCCCGGGACTAGCTTTCCACGAGCAGTACTTC
CASSLTPGLAFHEQYF
>TRBV5-1|NA|NA|TRBJ1-6
TGCGCCAGCAGCTTGCCGGGGAGATATAATTCACCCCTCCACTTT
CASSLPGRYNSPLHF
>TRBV9|NA|TRBD1|TRBJ2-7
TGTGCCAGCAGCTTGACGGACAGGGGCTACGAGCAGTACTTC
CASSLTDRGYEQYF
>TRBV7-8|NA|TRBD2|TRBJ2-1
TGTGCCAGCAGCTTAGGACTAGCGGGGCACAATGAGCAGTTCTTC
CASSLGLAGHNEQFF
>TRBV3-1/TRBV3-2|NA|TRBD1|TRBJ1-6
TGTGCCAGCAGCCAAGACAGGGGGCAAACCCTCCACTTT
CASSQDRGQTLHF